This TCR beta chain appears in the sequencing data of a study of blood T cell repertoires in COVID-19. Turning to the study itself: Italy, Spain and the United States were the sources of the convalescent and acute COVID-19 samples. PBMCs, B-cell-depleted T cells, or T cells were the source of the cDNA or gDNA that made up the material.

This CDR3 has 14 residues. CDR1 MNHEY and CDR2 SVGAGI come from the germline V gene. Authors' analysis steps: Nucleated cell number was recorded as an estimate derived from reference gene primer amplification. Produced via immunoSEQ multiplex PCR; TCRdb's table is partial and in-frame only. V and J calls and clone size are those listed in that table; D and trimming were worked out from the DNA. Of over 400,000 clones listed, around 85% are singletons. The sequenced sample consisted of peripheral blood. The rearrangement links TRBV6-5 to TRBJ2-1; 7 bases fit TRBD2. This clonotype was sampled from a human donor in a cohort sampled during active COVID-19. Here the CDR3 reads CAGGLREVYNEQFF. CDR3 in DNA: TGTGCGGGAGGGTTACGGGAGGTATACAATGAGCAGTTCTTC.